This entry features one T cell receptor beta chain sequence. Antigen specificity is unknown. This entry belongs to a study of OX40 agonist ivuxolimab in advanced cancers. Study-wide background: Of mixed ages from about 23 to 79 and averaging about 56 years, the group was roughly 85% male. Points from the study as a whole: Antigen specificity remained undetermined for the expanded peripheral T cells.

Generated by immunoSEQ multiplex PCR, the TCRdb table keeps only in-frame clones and is missing some. The sample yields 40,000 to 50,000 clones, approximately 86% seen once. Systemic immunosuppression or a history of autoimmune disease excluded patients. Germline V gene lookup returns CDR1 SGHDN and CDR2 FVKESK. V was clipped by 4 bases and J by 4 bases; unmatched bases: 2. The CDR3 spans 13 residues. The sample was CD4+ or CD8+ T cells sorted from blood, taken in a trial of the OX40 agonist ivuxolimab. The TCR sequence derives from an adult with an advanced solid tumor such as melanoma, head and neck, liver or kidney cancer. The chain has TRBV14 and TRBJ2-3, with TRBD2 identical over 7 bases. The CDR3 DNA reads TGTGCCAGCAGCCGACTAGCTGCAGATACGCAGTATTTT. This gives the protein CASSRLAADTQYF.